This passage covers 26 T cell receptor beta chains from one sample sequenced in a study of a mutant IDH1 vaccine in newly diagnosed glioma. These TCRs are of unknown antigen specificity. Libraries were prepared by immunoSEQ multiplex PCR; TCRdb keeps only in-frame clonotypes and omits some of them. The sample yields tens of thousands of clones, 88% seen once. The time point: week 35, safety follow-up. Doses comprised 300 ug of mutant IDH1 20-mer peptide each, plus topical imiquimod. The material sequenced was PBMCs, taken from a glioma patient whose treatment included an IDH1 peptide vaccine. The receptors originated from a woman aged 40-49 years with glioma.

The chain uses TRBV6-5 and TRBJ1-2, with 8 bases identical to TRBD1. Germline CDR1 reads MNHEY; CDR2 reads SVGAGI. The CDR3 loop spans 16 amino acids. After removal of 0 bases from V and 5 bases from J, the junction contained 8 bases not matched to a gene. CDR3 loop: CASSYSGQGYGYGYTF. CDR3 sequence (DNA): TGTGCCAGCAGTTACTCCGGACAGGGTTACGGGTATGGCTACACCTTC.

This clone was observed a handful of times. This sequence joins TRBV19 and TRBJ2-1; D unresolved. This CDR3 region has 13 residues. The germline V gene encodes CDR1 LNHDA and CDR2 SQIVND (reference sequence). Trimming shortened V by 5 bases and J by 4 bases, and 9 bases separated the two germline ends. The CDR3 region has the DNA TGTGCCAGTAGTGCCAATTGGTACAATGAGCAGTTCTTC. The encoded protein is CASSANWYNEQFF.

This clone was seen just once. The chain couples TRBV10-2 to TRBJ2-2, with D tentatively TRBD1 (6 bases). CDR1 WSHSY and CDR2 SAAADI come from the germline V gene. This CDR3 has 14 amino acids. Trimming stripped 6 bases from V and 2 bases from J, with 10 bases between. The CDR3 reads CASRKDSNTGELFF. DNA for the CDR3: TGCGCCAGCAGGAAGGACAGTAACACCGGGGAGCTGTTTTTT.

This clone was picked up one time. The chain is built from TRBV27 and TRBJ1-4; D possibly corresponds to TRBD1 (5 bases). Germline values: CDR1 MNHEY, CDR2 SMNVEV (reference sequence). V gave up 4 bases and J gave up 5 bases, with 14 bases separating them. The CDR3 has 15 residues. CDR3 sequence reads: CASSSRQQPNEKLFF. The CDR3 bases are TGTGCCAGCAGTTCAAGACAGCAACCCAATGAAAAACTGTTTTTT.

The chain couples TRBV6-1 to TRBJ1-5; D may be TRBD1 (5 bases). The length of the CDR3 is 15 residues. The germline V gene encodes CDR1 MNHNS and CDR2 SASEGT. V was cut by 0 bases and J by 1 base, with 7 bases left in between. The CDR3 protein is CASSEAQGSNQPQHF. Here the CDR3 DNA reads TGTGCCAGCAGTGAAGCCCAGGGAAGCAATCAGCCCCAGCATTTT.

The chain combines TRBV19 with TRBJ2-7, with a tentative D call TRBD1 (5 bases). The CDR3 has 17 residues. Germline V gives CDR1 LNHDA, CDR2 SQIVND (reference sequence). V shed 2 bases and J shed 3 bases, with 20 bases lying between them. The CDR3 DNA is TGTGCCAGTAGTATATTAGACAGAAGCGCGGACCACTACGAGCAGTACTTC. This translates into CASSILDRSADHYEQYF. Complete variable domain (other parts from reference TRBV19 and TRBJ2-7): DGGITQSPKYLFRKEGQNVTLSCEQNLNHDAMYWYRQDPGQGLRLIYYSQIVNDFQKGDIAEGYSVSREKKESFPLTVTSAQKNPTAFYLCASSILDRSADHYEQYFGPGTRLTVT.

This clone has only one observation. Additional DNA sequences in this sample encode the identical CDR3. The chain's CDR3 is CASSLGGGETQYF. The CDR3 DNA reads TGCGCCAGCAGCTTGGGGGGCGGAGAGACCCAGTACTTC. The chain combines TRBV5-1 with TRBJ2-5; maybe TRBD1 (5 bases). The CDR3 runs to 13 residues. V was cut by 0 bases and J by 4 bases, with 7 bases left in between. The germline CDR1 and CDR2 sequences are SGHRS and YFSETQ.

The gene calls are TRBV7-9 and TRBJ2-3; 9 bases agree with TRBD2. This CDR3 is built from 16 residues. From germline, CDR1 is SEHNR and CDR2 FQNEAQ (reference sequence). V trimming: 5 bases; J trimming: 3 bases; junction bases outside the gene matches: 9. The CDR3 coding sequence is TGTGCCAGCAGCCGAGGGCTAGCGGGGAGTACAGATACGCAGTATTTT. This encodes CASSRGLAGSTDTQYF.

The count of this clone is one. This chain uses TRBV15 with TRBJ2-3; 9 bases are shared with TRBD2. V lost 7 bases to trimming and J lost 1 base; unmatched junction nucleotides: 21. The CDR3 is 20 amino acids. Germline loops: CDR1 LNHNV, CDR2 YYDKDF (reference sequence). The CDR3 bases are TGTGCCACCACGAAAGAGCTTGGGGTAACGGGCGGGGGGGGCACAGATACGCAGTATTTT. It codes for CATTKELGVTGGGGTDTQYF.

The chain couples TRBV7-2 to TRBJ1-6; possibly TRBD1 for D (6 bases). In germline, CDR1 is SGHTA, CDR2 FQGNSA. V was pared by 2 bases and J by 5 bases, with 19 bases between. The CDR3 has 18 amino acids. The CDR3 DNA reads TGTGCCAGCAGCTTACCGCCAGGGGCCGCCCCCGATAATTCACCCCTCCACTTT. Encoded protein: CASSLPPGAAPDNSPLHF.

The V and J genes are TRBV11-2 and TRBJ2-7; TRBD2 matches at 10 bases. Germline V gene data show CDR1 as SGHAT and CDR2 as FQNNGV. The CDR3 spans 14 residues. J was trimmed by 2 bases and V by 6 bases; bases with no gene match: 4. This CDR3 is CASSWSGGAYEQYF. DNA for the CDR3: TGTGCCAGCAGTTGGAGCGGGGGGGCCTACGAGCAGTACTTC. Full variable domain (missing parts from reference TRBV11-2 and TRBJ2-7): EAGVAQSPRYKIIEKRQSVAFWCNPISGHATLYWYQQILGQGPKLLIQFQNNGVVDDSQLPKDRFSAERLKGVDSTLKIQPAKLEDSAVYLCASSWSGGAYEQYFGPGTRLTVT.

This clone was picked up one time. The chain is built from TRBV19 and TRBJ1-5; perhaps TRBD1 as D (6 bases). The CDR3 extends over 17 amino acids. Germline V gene sequence: CDR1 LNHDA, CDR2 SQIVND (reference sequence). V gave up 4 bases and J gave up 6 bases, with 22 bases separating them. In DNA, the CDR3 is TGTGCCAGTAGTACTCCCGAGGGGTGGGGGCGGGTTCAGCCCCAGCATTTT. Residues: CASSTPEGWGRVQPQHF.

The V gene is TRBV19, the J gene TRBJ2-7; 8 nucleotides match TRBD1. The germline V gene encodes CDR1 LNHDA and CDR2 SQIVND (reference sequence). This CDR3 is 15 amino acids long. V dropped 7 bases and J dropped 0; count of bases not matched to a gene: 8. CDR3 sequence: CASMTTGTGSYEQYF. The CDR3 DNA is TGTGCCAGTATGACTACCGGGACAGGCTCCTACGAGCAGTACTTC.

The chain couples TRBV6-5 to TRBJ1-5; TRBD1 agrees at 7 bases. Germline V gene lookup returns CDR1 MNHEY and CDR2 SVGAGI. The CDR3 loop spans 13 amino acids. The V and J ends lost 6 bases and 4 bases, in that order; junction bases with no gene match: 3. The CDR3 DNA reads as TGTGCCAGCAGGGACAGGCCTAATCAGCCCCAGCATTTT. Encoded protein: CASRDRPNQPQHF.

V is TRBV2 and J is TRBJ2-5, with 9 nucleotides matching TRBD2. Trimming at V came to 5 bases and at J to 4 bases, leaving 8 bases not matched to a gene. CDR1 and CDR2 from the germline V gene are SNHLY and FYNNEI. The CDR3 contains 15 residues. The DNA of the CDR3 is TGTGCCAGCAGTCCTCAGGTAGCGGGAGCAGAGACCCAGTACTTC. Translated: CASSPQVAGAETQYF. Full variable domain (outside the CDR3, taken from reference TRBV2 and TRBJ2-5): EPEVTQTPSHQVTQMGQEVILRCVPISNHLYFYWYRQILGQKVEFLVSFYNNEISEKSEIFDDQFSVERPDGSNFTLKIRSTKLEDSAMYFCASSPQVAGAETQYFGPGTRLLVL.

V and J are TRBV6-5 and TRBJ1-3, with D perhaps matching TRBD1 (5 bases). CDR3 length equals 14 residues. Trimming left V 4 bases short and J 4 bases short, with 11 bases between. CDR1 and CDR2 (germline): MNHEY, SVGAGI. The DNA of the CDR3 is TGTGCCAGCAGTTCTTTGGGACGGGGAAACACCATATATTTT. Translation: CASSSLGRGNTIYF.

V is TRBV18 and J is TRBJ2-5; tentatively, D is TRBD2 (6 bases). Trimming took 2 bases from V and 3 from J, leaving 7 bases between them. Germline V gene data show CDR1 as KGHSH and CDR2 as LQKENI. This CDR3 region has 13 residues. CDR3 sequence reads: CASSPRREETQYF. The CDR3 region has the DNA TGTGCCAGCTCACCAAGGAGGGAAGAGACCCAGTACTTC. The full variable domain, with the rest looked up from reference TRBV18 and TRBJ2-5, is NAGVMQNPRHLVRRRGQEARLRCSPMKGHSHVYWYRQLPEEGLKFMVYLQKENIIDESGMPKERFSAEFPKEGPSILRIQQVVRGDSAAYFCASSPRREETQYFGPGTRLLVL.

V gene TRBV2 combines with J gene TRBJ1-2, with 11 bases aligning to TRBD1. From germline, CDR1 is SNHLY and CDR2 FYNNEI. V was clipped by 1 base and J by 2 bases; unmatched bases: 3. This CDR3 comprises 16 residues. This CDR3 is CASSEEDRGRNYGYTF. CDR3 DNA: TGTGCCAGCAGTGAAGAGGACAGGGGGCGGAACTATGGCTACACCTTC.

This clone was seen only once. The rearrangement uses TRBV9 and TRBJ2-5; tentatively, D is TRBD1 (5 bases). The V and J ends lost 0 bases and 4 bases respectively, with 13 bases between them. This CDR3 comprises 15 residues. The germline gives CDR1 SGDLS, CDR2 YYNGEE. CDR3 residues: CASSVAVGRVETQYF. CDR3 in DNA: TGTGCCAGCAGCGTAGCTGTCGGCAGGGTAGAGACCCAGTACTTC.

The chain has TRBV9 and TRBJ2-3, with D uncertain. The CDR3 loop spans 15 amino acids. Looked up from germline, CDR1 is SGDLS and CDR2 is YYNGEE. The germline V and J ends were trimmed by 3 bases and 0 bases, with 11 bases remaining between them. The CDR3 is CASSDEGSSTDTQYF. The CDR3 coding sequence is TGTGCCAGCAGCGATGAAGGTTCTAGCACAGATACGCAGTATTTT.

This clone turned up a few times. This rearrangement joins TRBV14 to TRBJ2-5; D uncertain. V dropped 6 bases and J dropped 2 bases, with 10 bases sitting between them. The CDR3 is made up of 13 amino acids. Germline CDR1 and CDR2: SGHDN and FVKESK. CDR3 loop: CASSQNLQETQYF. The CDR3 nucleotides read TGTGCCAGCAGTCAGAACCTGCAAGAGACCCAGTACTTC.

As DNA, the CDR3 is TGTGCCAGCTCACCCCGGGTAGAGTCTTACGAGCAGTACTTC. Protein: CASSPRVESYEQYF. The chain couples TRBV18 to TRBJ2-7; D uncertain. CDR3 length: 14 residues. Trimming removed 3 bases at V and 4 bases at J, with 13 bases between. Germline CDR1 is KGHSH and CDR2 is LQKENI.

V and J are TRBV4-3 and TRBJ2-2; 7 bases line up with TRBD1. Trimming cost V 2 bases and J 3 bases; bases outside gene matches: 6. Germline V gene lookup returns CDR1 LGHNA and CDR2 YSLEER. The CDR3 length is 16 residues. CDR3 nucleotides: TGCGCCAGCAGCCAAAGGCAGGGGGTGGACACCGGGGAGCTGTTTTTT. It yields the protein CASSQRQGVDTGELFF.

The chain combines TRBV28 with TRBJ2-7, with a possible D match to TRBD1 (6 bases). Germline V gene lookup returns CDR1 MDHEN and CDR2 SYDVKM. Trimming pared 5 bases from V and 4 bases from J, leaving 12 bases between. CDR3 length equals 13 residues. CDR3 region: CASSHRAPYEQYF. Here the CDR3 DNA reads TGTGCCAGCAGTCACAGGGCCCCGTACGAGCAGTACTTC.

This clone was seen more than once but under ten times. The rearrangement uses TRBV14 and TRBJ1-1, with 12 bases aligning to TRBD1. Germline V gene lookup returns CDR1 SGHDN and CDR2 FVKESK. J lost 4 bases, V lost 3 bases, and 9 bases had no gene match. This CDR3 contains 17 residues. DNA for the CDR3: TGTGCCAGCAGCCAGCTGGGACAGGGGGCGGGGGGCACTGAAGCTTTCTTT. This encodes CASSQLGQGAGGTEAFF. The entire variable domain, with the rest obtained from reference TRBV14 and TRBJ1-1, is as follows: EAGVTQFPSHSVIEKGQTVTLRCDPISGHDNLYWYRRVMGKEIKFLLHFVKESKQDESGMPNNRFLAERTGGTYSTLKVQPAELEDSGVYFCASSQLGQGAGGTEAFFGQGTRLTVV.

The chain links TRBV28 to TRBJ1-1, with unresolved D. V lost 6 bases and J lost 2, with 13 bases in between. CDR1 and CDR2 (germline): MDHEN, SYDVKM. The CDR3 extends over 14 amino acids. In nucleotides, the CDR3 is TGTGCCAGCAGACCGCCCTCCGTAAACACTGAAGCTTTCTTT. As protein: CASRPPSVNTEAFF.